This T cell receptor beta chain was captured in a study of T cell changes during pregnancy in multiple sclerosis. Trimming cost V 6 bases and J 1 base; bases outside gene matches: 0. From germline, CDR1 is MNHNS and CDR2 SASEGT. CDR3 length: 12 amino acids. The data were produced by immunoSEQ multiplex PCR, yet TCRdb's version contains in-frame clones alone and is incomplete. In the table there are 85,000 to 100,000 clones, over 80% of which are singletons. The gene calls are TRBV6-1 and TRBJ2-7; 7 nucleotides line up with TRBD1. This receptor was identified in a female donor with multiple sclerosis, enrolled in a pregnancy study. Sequences were derived from peripheral blood, sampled in the first trimester of pregnancy. The CDR3 DNA is TGTGCCAGCAGGGGACAGTCCTACGAGCAGTACTTC. It translates to CASRGQSYEQYF.